The sequence of this T cell receptor beta chain was determined in a study of T cells expressing NK-cell markers (dated by TCRdb to 2019 to 2021). Concerning the study at large: In sorted CD3+CD56+NKG2C+, CD3+CD56+NKG2C- and CD3+CD56-NKG2C+ T-cell subsets from about 8 donors, TCR beta-chain repertoires were profiled. The libraries were sequenced on Illumina HiSeq 2000/2500, MiSeq or NextSeq, producing 2 x 150 bp reads. Of the eight sequenced donors, seven were found to be HCMV-seropositive and one was found to be HCMV-seronegative. The eight sequenced donors were randomly selected healthy volunteers, three men and five women.

Instrument used: Illumina HiSeq 2000. TCR beta cDNA libraries were prepared using 5'RACE template switching, which introduced a universal primer site and unique molecular identifiers. cDNA synthesis was primed from the TCR beta constant segment, followed by two successive PCR amplification steps. As for the authors' bioinformatics: MIGEC was used to demultiplex reads and group reads by UMI, and MiTCR was used to assemble and quantify clonotypes. To exclude erroneous sequences, any TCR cDNA sequence not supported by at least two reads was discarded. The tcR package was used for downstream repertoire analysis, and clonotypes were matched across fractions by CDR3 nucleotide sequence plus V segment. VDJmatch was used to annotate antigen specificity against VDJdb, with one amino acid substitution in CDR3 allowed. With the reads reprocessed by TCRdb, a single entry stands for each CDR3 protein sequence and no DNA is reported. It is TCRdb's table, rather than the study itself, that gives the V and J calls and clone size. The record for this sample contains 450,000 to 600,000 distinct CDR3 sequences. Together, the top ten hold under 4.5% of the sample.

A word on this clonotype: This clone's antigen is unknown.

CDR1 and CDR2, per the germline V gene (reference sequence), are MNHEY and SMNVEV. The CDR3 covers 15 residues, taking in both the cysteine and the phenylalanine. No nucleotide data were recorded. Broad study findings and their caveats: In roughly six donors, the dominant CD3+CD56+NKG2C+ clonotypes ranked among the top 10 CD8+ clonotypes, making up roughly 1.0-8% of CD8+ T cells. Those dominant clonotypes were again the most abundant among CD3+CD56-NKG2C+ cells in a handful of donors, at roughly 28.3-60.1%. It remained unclear whether the expanded NKG2C-expressing T cell clones were specific for HCMV antigens.

A commercial ELISA kit detecting HCMV-specific IgG in serum was used to determine HCMV serostatus. Peripheral blood mononuclear cells were isolated from blood by Ficoll density gradient centrifugation. The rearranged segments are TRBV27 and TRBJ1-2; TCRdb indicates TRBD1, and absent DNA this call remains unverified. The TCR was taken from a man younger than 35 in good health. Donor details come from another sample of the same person, matched by shared clones. Sequencing used blood T cells: a sorted CD56 or NKG2C T cell subset, CD4+ or CD8+ T cells, or bulk PBMC T cells (not recorded which). The CDR3: CASSFAGNSLYGYTF.